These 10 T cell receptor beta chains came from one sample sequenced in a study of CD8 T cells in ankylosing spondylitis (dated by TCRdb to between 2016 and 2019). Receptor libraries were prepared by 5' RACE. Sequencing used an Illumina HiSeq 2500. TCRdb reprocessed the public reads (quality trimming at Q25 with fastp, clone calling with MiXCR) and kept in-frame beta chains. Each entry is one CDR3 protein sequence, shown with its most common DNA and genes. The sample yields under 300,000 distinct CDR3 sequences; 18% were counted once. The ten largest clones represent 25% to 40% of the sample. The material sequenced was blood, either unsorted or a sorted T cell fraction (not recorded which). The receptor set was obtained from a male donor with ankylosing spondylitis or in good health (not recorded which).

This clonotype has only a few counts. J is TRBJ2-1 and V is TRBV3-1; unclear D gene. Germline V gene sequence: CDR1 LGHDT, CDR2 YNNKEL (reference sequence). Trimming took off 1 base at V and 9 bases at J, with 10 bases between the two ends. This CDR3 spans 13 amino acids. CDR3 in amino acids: CASSQGRAFEQFF. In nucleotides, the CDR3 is TGTGCCAGCAGCCAAGGTAGGGCCTTTGAGCAGTTCTTC.

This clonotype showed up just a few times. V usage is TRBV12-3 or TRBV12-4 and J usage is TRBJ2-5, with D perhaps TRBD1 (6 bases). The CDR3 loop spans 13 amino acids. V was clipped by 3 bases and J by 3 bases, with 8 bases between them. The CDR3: CASSFGGKETQYF. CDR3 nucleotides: TGTGCCAGCAGTTTTGGGGGCAAAGAGACCCAGTACTTC.

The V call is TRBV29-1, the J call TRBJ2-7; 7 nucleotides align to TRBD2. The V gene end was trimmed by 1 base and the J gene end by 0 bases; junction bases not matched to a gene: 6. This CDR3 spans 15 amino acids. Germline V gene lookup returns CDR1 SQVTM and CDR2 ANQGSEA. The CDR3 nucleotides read TGCAGCGTTGAAGTAGGGACTACTAGCTCCTACGAGCAGTACTTC. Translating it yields CSVEVGTTSSYEQYF.

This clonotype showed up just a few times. This chain's CDR3 is CASSQSGASGQETQYF. The CDR3 DNA reads as TGTGCCAGCAGCCAGTCAGGGGCTAGCGGGCAAGAGACCCAGTACTTC. V and J are TRBV4-2 and TRBJ2-5; 8 bases are shared with TRBD2. The CDR3 sequence is 16 residues long. The germline CDR1 and CDR2 sequences are LGHNA and YNFKEQ. The trim removed 3 bases at V and 2 bases at J, leaving 8 bases unmatched.

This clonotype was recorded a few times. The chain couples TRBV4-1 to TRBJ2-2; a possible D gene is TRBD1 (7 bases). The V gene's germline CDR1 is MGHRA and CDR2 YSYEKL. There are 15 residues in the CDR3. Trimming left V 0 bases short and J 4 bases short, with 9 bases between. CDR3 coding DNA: TGCGCCAGCAGCCAAGACCAGGGGGGCACCGGGGAGCTGTTTTTT. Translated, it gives CASSQDQGGTGELFF.

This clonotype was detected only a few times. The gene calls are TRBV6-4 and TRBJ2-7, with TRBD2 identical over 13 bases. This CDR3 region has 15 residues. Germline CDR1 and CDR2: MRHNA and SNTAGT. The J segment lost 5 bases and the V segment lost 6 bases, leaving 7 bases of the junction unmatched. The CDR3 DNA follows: TGTGCCAGCAGCCCACTAGCGGGAGGGCCCAACGAGCAGTACTTC. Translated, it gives CASSPLAGGPNEQYF.

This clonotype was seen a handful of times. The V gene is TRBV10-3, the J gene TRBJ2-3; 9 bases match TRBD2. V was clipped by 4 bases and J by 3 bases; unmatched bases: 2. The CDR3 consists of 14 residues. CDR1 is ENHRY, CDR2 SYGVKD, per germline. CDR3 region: CAISVAGGTDTQYF. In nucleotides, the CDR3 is TGTGCCATCAGTGTGGCGGGAGGGACAGATACGCAGTATTTT.

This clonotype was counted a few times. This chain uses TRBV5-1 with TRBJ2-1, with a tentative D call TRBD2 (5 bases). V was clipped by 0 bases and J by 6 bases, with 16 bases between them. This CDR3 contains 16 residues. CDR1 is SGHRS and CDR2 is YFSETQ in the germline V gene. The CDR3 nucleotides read TGCGCCAGCAGCTTGGACTTCGGGGTTTGGTCCAATGAGCAGTTCTTC. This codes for CASSLDFGVWSNEQFF.

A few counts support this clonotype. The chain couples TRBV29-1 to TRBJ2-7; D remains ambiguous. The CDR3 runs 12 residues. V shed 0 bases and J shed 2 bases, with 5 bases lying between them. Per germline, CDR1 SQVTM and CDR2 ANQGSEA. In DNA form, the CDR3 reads TGCAGCGTTGAAGACATCACCTACGAGCAGTACTTC. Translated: CSVEDITYEQYF.

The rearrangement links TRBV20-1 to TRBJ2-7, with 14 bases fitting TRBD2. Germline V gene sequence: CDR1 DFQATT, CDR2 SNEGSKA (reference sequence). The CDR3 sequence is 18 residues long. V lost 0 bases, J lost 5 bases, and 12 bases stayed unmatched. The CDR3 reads CSARDLGTSGSLNDEQYF. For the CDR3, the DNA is TGCAGTGCTAGAGATTTAGGGACTAGCGGGAGTCTTAATGACGAGCAGTACTTC.